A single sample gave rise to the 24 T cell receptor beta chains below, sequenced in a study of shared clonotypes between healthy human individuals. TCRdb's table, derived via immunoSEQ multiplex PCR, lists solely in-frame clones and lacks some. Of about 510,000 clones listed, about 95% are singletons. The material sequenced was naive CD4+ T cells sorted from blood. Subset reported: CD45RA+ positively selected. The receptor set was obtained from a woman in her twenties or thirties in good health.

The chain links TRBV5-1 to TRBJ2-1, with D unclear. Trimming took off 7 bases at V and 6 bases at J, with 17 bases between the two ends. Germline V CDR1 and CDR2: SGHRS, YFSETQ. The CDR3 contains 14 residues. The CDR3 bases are TGCGCCAGCTTTCCCCTTGGCCAGACCAATGAGCAGTTCTTC. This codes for CASFPLGQTNEQFF.

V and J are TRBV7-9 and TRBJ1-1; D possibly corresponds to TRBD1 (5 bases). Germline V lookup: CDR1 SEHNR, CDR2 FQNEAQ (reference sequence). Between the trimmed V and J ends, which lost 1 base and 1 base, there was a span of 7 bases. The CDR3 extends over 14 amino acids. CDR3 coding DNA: TGTGCCAGCAGCTTAGTGGGGGAGAACACTGAAGCTTTCTTT. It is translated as CASSLVGENTEAFF.

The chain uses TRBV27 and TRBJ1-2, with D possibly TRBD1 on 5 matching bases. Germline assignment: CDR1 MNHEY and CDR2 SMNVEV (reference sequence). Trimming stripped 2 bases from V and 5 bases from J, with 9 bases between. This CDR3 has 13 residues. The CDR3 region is CASSLGGGYGYTF. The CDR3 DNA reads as TGTGCCAGCAGTTTAGGGGGTGGGTATGGCTACACCTTC.

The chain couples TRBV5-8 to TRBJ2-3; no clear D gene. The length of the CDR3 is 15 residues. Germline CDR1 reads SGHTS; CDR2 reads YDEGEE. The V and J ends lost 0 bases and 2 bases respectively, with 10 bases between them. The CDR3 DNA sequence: TGTGCCAGCAGCTTGGACAGAACTTTCACAGATACGCAGTATTTT. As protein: CASSLDRTFTDTQYF.

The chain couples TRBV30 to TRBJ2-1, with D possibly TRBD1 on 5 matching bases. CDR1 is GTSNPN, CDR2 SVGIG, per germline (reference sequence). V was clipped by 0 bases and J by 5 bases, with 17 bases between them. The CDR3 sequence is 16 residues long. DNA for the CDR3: TGTGCCTGGAGTGTATCGGGCAGGGTATTTGACAATGAGCAGTTCTTC. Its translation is CAWSVSGRVFDNEQFF.

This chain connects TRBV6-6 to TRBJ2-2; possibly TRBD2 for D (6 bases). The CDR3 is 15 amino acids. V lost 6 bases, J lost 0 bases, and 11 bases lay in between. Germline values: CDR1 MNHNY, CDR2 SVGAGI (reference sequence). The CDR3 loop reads CASSLTSANTGELFF. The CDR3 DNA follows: TGTGCCAGCAGCCTGACTAGTGCGAACACCGGGGAGCTGTTTTTT.

The CDR3 DNA follows: TGTGCCAGCAGTTACCGGGACGCATATAATGAAAAACTGTTTTTT. It encodes CASSYRDAYNEKLFF. This chain joins TRBV27 and TRBJ1-4; perhaps TRBD1 as D (5 bases). The CDR3 is made up of 15 amino acids. Germline V gene sequence: CDR1 MNHEY, CDR2 SMNVEV (reference sequence). The V gene lost 4 bases and the J gene lost 4 bases, with 13 bases spanning the gap.

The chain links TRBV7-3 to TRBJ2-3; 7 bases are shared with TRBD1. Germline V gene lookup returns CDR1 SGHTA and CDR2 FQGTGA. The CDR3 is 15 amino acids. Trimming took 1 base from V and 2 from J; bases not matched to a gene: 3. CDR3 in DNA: TGTGCCAGCAGCTTAAAGGGACAGCCCACAGATACGCAGTATTTT. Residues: CASSLKGQPTDTQYF. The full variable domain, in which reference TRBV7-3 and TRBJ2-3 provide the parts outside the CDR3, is GAGVSQTPSNKVTEKGKYVELRCDPISGHTALYWYRQSLGQGPEFLIYFQGTGAADDSGLPNDRFFAVRPEGSVSTLKIQRTERGDSAVYLCASSLKGQPTDTQYFGPGTRLTVL.

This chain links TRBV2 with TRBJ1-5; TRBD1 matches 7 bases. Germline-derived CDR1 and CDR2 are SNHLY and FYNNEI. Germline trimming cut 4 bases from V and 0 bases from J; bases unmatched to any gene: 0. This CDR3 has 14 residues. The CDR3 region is CASSGQGSNQPQHF. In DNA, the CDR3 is TGTGCCAGCAGTGGACAGGGTAGCAATCAGCCCCAGCATTTT.

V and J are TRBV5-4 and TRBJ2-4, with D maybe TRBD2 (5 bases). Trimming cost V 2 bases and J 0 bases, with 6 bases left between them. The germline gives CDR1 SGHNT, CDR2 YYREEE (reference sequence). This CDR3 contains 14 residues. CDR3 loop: CASSFRGAKNIQYF. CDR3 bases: TGTGCCAGCAGCTTCCGGGGAGCCAAAAACATTCAGTACTTC.

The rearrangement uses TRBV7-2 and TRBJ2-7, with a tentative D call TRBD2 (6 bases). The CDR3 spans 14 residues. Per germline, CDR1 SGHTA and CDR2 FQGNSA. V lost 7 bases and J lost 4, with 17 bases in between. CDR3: CASIPEFSGYEQYF. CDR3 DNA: TGTGCCAGCATTCCAGAGTTTAGCGGATACGAGCAGTACTTC.

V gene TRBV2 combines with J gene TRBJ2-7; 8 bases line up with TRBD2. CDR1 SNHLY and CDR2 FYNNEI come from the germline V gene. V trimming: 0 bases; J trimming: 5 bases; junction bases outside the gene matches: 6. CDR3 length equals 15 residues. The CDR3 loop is CASSEAPGLVDEQYF. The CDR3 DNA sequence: TGTGCCAGCAGTGAAGCCCCGGGACTAGTGGACGAGCAGTACTTC.

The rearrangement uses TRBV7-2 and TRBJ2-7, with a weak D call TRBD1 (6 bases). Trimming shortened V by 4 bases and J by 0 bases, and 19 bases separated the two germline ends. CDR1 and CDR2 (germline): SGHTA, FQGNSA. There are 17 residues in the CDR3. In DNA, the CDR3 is TGTGCCAGCAGCTCTAAGGGACAAGGAGTCTCCTCCTACGAGCAGTACTTC. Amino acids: CASSSKGQGVSSYEQYF.

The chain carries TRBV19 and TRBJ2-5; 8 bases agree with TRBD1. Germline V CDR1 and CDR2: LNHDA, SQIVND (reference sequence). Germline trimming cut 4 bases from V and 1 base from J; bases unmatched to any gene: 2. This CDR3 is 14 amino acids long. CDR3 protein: CASSTTGAQETQYF. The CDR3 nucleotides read TGTGCCAGTAGTACGACAGGGGCCCAAGAGACCCAGTACTTC.

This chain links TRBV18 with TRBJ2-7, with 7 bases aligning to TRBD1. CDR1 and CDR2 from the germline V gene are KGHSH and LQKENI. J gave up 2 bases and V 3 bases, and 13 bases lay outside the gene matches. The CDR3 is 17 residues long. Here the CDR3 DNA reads TGTGCCAGCTCACCCTCCCTGACAGGGCAGCTAACCTACGAGCAGTACTTC. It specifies CASSPSLTGQLTYEQYF.

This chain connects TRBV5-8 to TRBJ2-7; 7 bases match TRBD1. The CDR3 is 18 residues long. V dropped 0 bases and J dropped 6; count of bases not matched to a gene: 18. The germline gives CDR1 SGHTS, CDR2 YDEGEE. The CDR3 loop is CASSLAGVRGRRFVEQYF. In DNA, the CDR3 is TGTGCCAGCAGCTTGGCCGGGGTCAGGGGGAGAAGGTTTGTCGAGCAGTACTTC.

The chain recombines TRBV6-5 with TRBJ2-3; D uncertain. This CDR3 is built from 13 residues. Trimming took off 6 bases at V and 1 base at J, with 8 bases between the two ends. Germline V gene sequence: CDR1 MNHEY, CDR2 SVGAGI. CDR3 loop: CASRTTGTDTQYF. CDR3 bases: TGTGCCAGCAGAACGACGGGCACAGATACGCAGTATTTT.

CDR3 in amino acids: CASSAQTGGETQYF. CDR3 bases: TGTGCCAGCAGCGCCCAGACAGGCGGGGAGACCCAGTACTTC. V and J are TRBV11-2 and TRBJ2-5, with D possibly being TRBD1 (6 bases). The germline V and J ends were trimmed by 5 bases and 5 bases, with 15 bases remaining between them. The CDR3 has 14 amino acids. Germline CDR1 reads SGHAT; CDR2 reads FQNNGV.

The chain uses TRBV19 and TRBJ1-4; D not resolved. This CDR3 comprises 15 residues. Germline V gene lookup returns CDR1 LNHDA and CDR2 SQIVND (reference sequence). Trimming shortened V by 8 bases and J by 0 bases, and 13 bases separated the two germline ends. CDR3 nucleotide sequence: TGTGCCAGTGAGGAAACGAGTGCAACTAATGAAAAACTGTTTTTT. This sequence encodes CASEETSATNEKLFF.

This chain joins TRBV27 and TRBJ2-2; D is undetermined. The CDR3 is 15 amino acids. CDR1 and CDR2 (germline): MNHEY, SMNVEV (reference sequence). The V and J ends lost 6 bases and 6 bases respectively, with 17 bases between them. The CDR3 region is CASSRTPRRAGELFF. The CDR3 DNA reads TGTGCCAGCAGCCGGACCCCACGGAGAGCCGGGGAGCTGTTTTTT.

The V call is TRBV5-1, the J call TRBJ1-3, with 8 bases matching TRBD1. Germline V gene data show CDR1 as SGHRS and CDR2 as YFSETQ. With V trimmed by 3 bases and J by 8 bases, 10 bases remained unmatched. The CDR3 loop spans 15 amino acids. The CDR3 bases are TGCGCCAGCAGCTCCGACAGGGGACGTGGGGACACCATATATTTT. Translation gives CASSSDRGRGDTIYF.

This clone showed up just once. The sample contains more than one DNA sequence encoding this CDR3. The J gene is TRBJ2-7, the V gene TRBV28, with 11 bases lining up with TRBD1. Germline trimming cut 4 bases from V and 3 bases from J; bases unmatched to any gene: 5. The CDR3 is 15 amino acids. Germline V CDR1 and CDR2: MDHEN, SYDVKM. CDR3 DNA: TGTGCCAGCAGTTCGACCGGGACAGGGGGCTACGAGCAGTACTTC. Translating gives CASSSTGTGGYEQYF.

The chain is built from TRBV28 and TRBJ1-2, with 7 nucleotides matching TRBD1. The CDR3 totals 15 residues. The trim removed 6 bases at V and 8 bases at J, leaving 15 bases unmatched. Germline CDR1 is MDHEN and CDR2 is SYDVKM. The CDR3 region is CASSDPLTGKLGYTF. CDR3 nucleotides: TGTGCCAGCAGCGATCCCCTGACAGGGAAGTTGGGCTACACCTTC.

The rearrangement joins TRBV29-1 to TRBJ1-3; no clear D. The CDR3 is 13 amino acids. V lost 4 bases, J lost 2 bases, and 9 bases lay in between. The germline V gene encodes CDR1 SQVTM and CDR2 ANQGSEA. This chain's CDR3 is CSVVSEPGNTIYF. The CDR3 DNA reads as TGCAGCGTTGTTTCAGAACCTGGAAACACCATATATTTT.